This T cell receptor beta chain is from a study of T cells in Graves' hyperthyroidism and ophthalmopathy. Study results and caveats: Blood also carried most thyroid clonotypes expanded above 0.001.

In this sample, this clonotype turned up many times. Antigen: not known. RNA transcripts served as the template for amplifying TCR beta CDR3 regions. HTBI primers were used for first-round RT-PCR of the TCR CDR3. A single record per CDR3 protein comes from TCRdb applying MiXCR to the multiplex PCR reads. The repertoire has 480,000 or so distinct CDR3 sequences, around 14% of them found once; the top ten carry around a sixth. The CDR3 contains 15 residues. V lost 5 bases to trimming and J lost 5 bases; unmatched junction nucleotides: 11. This TCR derives from a woman aged 18-29 years with Graves' hyperthyroidism. What was sequenced was blood. The V gene is TRBV12-3 or TRBV12-4, the J gene TRBJ1-1, with TRBD1 matching 7 bases. The CDR3 sequence is CASSRSRTGGTEAFF. CDR3 in DNA: TGTGCCAGCAGTCGGAGCCGGACAGGCGGTACTGAAGCTTTCTTT.